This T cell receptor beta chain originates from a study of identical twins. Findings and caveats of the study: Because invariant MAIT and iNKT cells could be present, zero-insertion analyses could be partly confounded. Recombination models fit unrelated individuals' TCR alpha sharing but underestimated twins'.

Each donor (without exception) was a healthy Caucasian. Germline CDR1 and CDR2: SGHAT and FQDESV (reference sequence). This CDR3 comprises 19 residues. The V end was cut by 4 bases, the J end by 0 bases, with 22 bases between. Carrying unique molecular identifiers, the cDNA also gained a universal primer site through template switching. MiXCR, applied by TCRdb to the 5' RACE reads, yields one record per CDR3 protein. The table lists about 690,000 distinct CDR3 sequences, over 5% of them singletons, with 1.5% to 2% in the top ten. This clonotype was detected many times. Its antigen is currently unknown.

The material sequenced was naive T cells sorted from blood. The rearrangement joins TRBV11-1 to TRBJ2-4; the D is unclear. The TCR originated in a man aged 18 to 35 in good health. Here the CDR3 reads CASSSSTNAGVLAKNIQYF. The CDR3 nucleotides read TGTGCCAGCAGCTCGTCGACGAACGCTGGGGTCCTAGCCAAAAACATTCAGTACTTC.